The entry that follows covers one T cell receptor beta chain sequence. This record belongs to a study of blood T cell repertoires in COVID-19. About the study: Sites in the United States, Italy and Spain provided acute and convalescent COVID-19 samples.

Germline CDR1 DFQATT, CDR2 SNEGSKA (reference sequence). Trimming at V came to 3 bases and at J to 0 bases, leaving 8 bases not matched to a gene. CDR3 length equals 16 residues. In the authors' methods: Reference gene primer amplification yielded estimated nucleated cell counts. Here immunoSEQ multiplex PCR was the method, and the copy in TCRdb shows in-frame clones only, minus some. V and J calls and clone size are copied from that table; D and trimming were computed from the DNA. Among about 260,000 clones listed, about 88% were seen once. This clonotype was obtained from a woman aged 45 to 65 who had recovered from COVID-19. The chain recombines TRBV20-1 with TRBJ1-1; TRBD1 aligns across 9 bases. Specimen: PBMCs or T cells enriched from blood (not recorded which). This CDR3 reads CSASPRTGAMNTEAFF. The CDR3 DNA is TGCAGTGCTAGTCCTCGGACAGGGGCAATGAACACTGAAGCTTTCTTT.